This T cell receptor (beta chain) derives from a study of T cells in Graves' hyperthyroidism and ophthalmopathy. Each diagnosis drew on symptoms, thyroxine, TRAb, thyroid ultrasound and orbital computed tomography findings. Between the trimmed V and J ends, which lost 1 base and 3 bases, there was a span of 7 bases. CDR1 is WSHSY and CDR2 is SAAADI in the germline V gene. This CDR3 has 13 residues. Notes on this clonotype: Its antigen is as yet unknown.

The TCR beta CDR3 regions underwent amplification using RNA transcripts as the source. HTBI primers drove first-round RT-PCR of the TCR CDR3. TCRdb redid the calling of the multiplex PCR reads with MiXCR, one entry per CDR3 protein. The table records approximately 700,000 distinct CDR3 sequences, about 15% of them present only once. Whole-study findings and limits: Separating ophthalmopathy from stable hyperthyroidism was achieved by a 13 V-J model.

Sequencing was carried out using blood. The chain is built from TRBV10-2 and TRBJ2-7; D remains unclear. The TCR was taken from a man between 18 and 35 years old with Graves' hyperthyroidism. The CDR3 loop is CASSEYPGYEQYF. DNA of the CDR3: TGCGCCAGCAGTGAGTACCCAGGCTACGAGCAGTACTTC.